This entry lists 27 T cell receptor beta chains sequenced from one sample in a study of CD4 T cells in relation to SARS-CoV-2 and coronaviruses (dated by TCRdb to the early 2020s). CD4+ T cells from unexposed donors were collected before the COVID-19 pandemic (2011-2018). After less than 13 days of culture, CD4+ T cells were isolated with the EasySep CD4+ T cell isolation kit. These receptors lack a known antigen. Libraries were built with the immunoSEQ multiplex PCR assay. TCRdb holds this immuneACCESS table with in-frame rearrangements only. Some clones are missing; in checked studies, unresolved V genes explain under half, and the rest has no known cause. For this sample the table gives some 20,000 clones, of which around 73% were detected only once. 15% to 20% of the sample belongs to the ten largest clones. Material: CD4+ T cells from PBMCs, cultured in vitro. These receptors were obtained from a human donor in good health.

This rearrangement joins TRBV6-5 to TRBJ2-3, with D uncertain. V lost 7 bases to trimming and J lost 4 bases, with 18 bases between them. Germline V CDR1 and CDR2: MNHEY, SVGAGI. The CDR3 is 15 amino acids. In nucleotides, the CDR3 is TGTGCCAGCAAACTGCGCACCTCGGACGCAGATACGCAGTATTTT. It is translated as CASKLRTSDADTQYF.

The chain joins TRBV4-1 to TRBJ2-6; D is perhaps TRBD1 (6 bases). This CDR3 has 16 amino acids. CDR1 MGHRA and CDR2 YSYEKL come from the germline V gene. Trimming removed 1 base at V and 0 bases at J, with 7 bases between. The CDR3 sequence: CASSQGGPSGANVLTF. The CDR3 DNA reads as TGCGCCAGCAGCCAAGGGGGGCCCTCTGGGGCCAACGTCCTGACTTTC.

The chain employs TRBV21-1 and TRBJ1-5; the table assigns TRBD1, which was not confirmed against the DNA. TRBV21-1 counts as a pseudogene. This CDR3 spans 14 amino acids. In DNA form, the CDR3 reads TGTGCCAGCAGCCTAGAAGCAGGGAACCAGCCCCAGCATTTT. Translating gives CASSLEAGNQPQHF.

Written as DNA, the CDR3 is TGCGCCAGCAGCTTGGAGGTGGGGGCGAACACCGGGGAGCTGTTTTTT. Translation: CASSLEVGANTGELFF. This chain connects TRBV5-1 to TRBJ2-2, with D perhaps matching TRBD1 or TRBD2 (5 bases each). V shed 0 bases and J shed 0 bases, with 9 bases lying between them. The CDR3 runs 16 residues. In germline, CDR1 is SGHRS, CDR2 YFSETQ.

This clone has just a few counts. The rearrangement links TRBV11-2 to TRBJ1-2; possibly TRBD1 for D (6 bases). V was clipped by 7 bases and J by 4 bases, with 22 bases between them. From germline, CDR1 is SGHAT and CDR2 FQNNGV. The CDR3 contains 16 residues. CDR3 coding DNA: TGTGCCAGCAAGCTGGCGGGGACCCGGGGGGCCTATGGCTACACCTTC. Protein product: CASKLAGTRGAYGYTF.

The chain recombines TRBV7-9 with TRBJ1-1; a possible D gene is TRBD1 (5 bases). Per germline, CDR1 SEHNR and CDR2 FQNEAQ (reference sequence). V was pared by 4 bases and J by 5 bases, with 17 bases between. The CDR3 is 15 amino acids. DNA of the CDR3: TGTGCCAGCAGCTACCCATTTCGGGGCAGGACTGAAGCTTTCTTT. Translation: CASSYPFRGRTEAFF.

This clone has more than one count but fewer than ten. This CDR3 reads CASGFGQRNTEAFF. In DNA form, the CDR3 reads TGTGCCAGCGGGTTCGGACAGCGAAACACTGAAGCTTTCTTT. The chain is built from TRBV7-9 and TRBJ1-1, with D tentatively TRBD1 (6 bases). The CDR3 covers 14 residues. V shed 8 bases and J shed 2 bases, with 15 bases lying between them. Germline CDR1 is SEHNR and CDR2 is FQNEAQ (reference sequence).

This chain connects TRBV6-2 or TRBV6-3 to TRBJ2-5; no firm D call. Per germline, CDR1 MNHEY and CDR2 SVGEGT. The CDR3 is 14 residues long. V dropped 2 bases and J dropped 3 bases, with 10 bases sitting between them. CDR3 amino acids: CASSYDQEEETQYF. The CDR3 DNA sequence: TGTGCCAGCAGTTACGACCAGGAAGAAGAGACCCAGTACTTC.

J is TRBJ2-1 and V is TRBV5-1; D may be TRBD1 (6 bases). Trimming removed 0 bases at V and 10 bases at J, with 11 bases between. The germline CDR1 and CDR2 sequences are SGHRS and YFSETQ. The CDR3 has 13 amino acids. The chain's CDR3 is CASSLEGDGEQFF. CDR3 sequence (DNA): TGCGCCAGCAGCTTGGAGGGGGATGGCGAGCAGTTCTTC.

The J gene is TRBJ1-2, the V gene TRBV2; possibly TRBD1 for D (6 bases). Trimming took 5 bases from V and 7 from J, leaving 11 bases between them. This CDR3 region has 12 residues. Germline loops: CDR1 SNHLY, CDR2 FYNNEI. CDR3 sequence reads: CASSQGTRGYTF. The DNA for the CDR3 is TGTGCCAGCAGTCAGGGGACTCGTGGCTACACCTTC.

The chain employs TRBV4-2 and TRBJ2-2, with no clear D. CDR1 and CDR2 from the germline V gene are LGHNA and YNFKEQ. With 1 base removed from V and 0 bases from J, the gap between germline ends came to 9 bases. The CDR3 runs 16 residues. This chain's CDR3 is CASSQAYRANTGELFF. The CDR3 region has the DNA TGTGCCAGCAGCCAAGCGTACCGGGCGAACACCGGGGAGCTGTTTTTT.

The V and J genes are TRBV5-6 and TRBJ2-1; either TRBD1 or TRBD2 may fit D (5 bases each). V was cut by 3 bases and J by 9 bases, with 7 bases left in between. CDR1 and CDR2 from the germline V gene are SGHDT and YYEEEE. The CDR3 loop spans 11 amino acids. CDR3: CASSWGREQFF. CDR3 bases: TGTGCCAGCAGCTGGGGACGTGAGCAGTTCTTC. Full variable domain (missing parts from reference TRBV5-6 and TRBJ2-1): DAGVTQSPTHLIKTRGQQVTLRCSPKSGHDTVSWYQQALGQGPQFIFQYYEEEERQRGNFPDRFSGHQFPNYSSELNVNALLLGDSALYLCASSWGREQFFGPGTRLTVL.

The DNA for the CDR3 is TGCGCCAGCAGCTTGGCCTTCGGGGTTAGCTCCTACAATGAGCAGTTCTTC. Encoded protein: CASSLAFGVSSYNEQFF. The chain couples TRBV5-1 to TRBJ2-1, with D possibly being TRBD2 (5 bases). CDR3 size: 17 residues. Germline values: CDR1 SGHRS, CDR2 YFSETQ. V lost 0 bases and J lost 0, with 13 bases in between.

V is TRBV13 and J is TRBJ1-1, with 8 bases aligning to TRBD1. Trimming took 0 bases from V and 13 from J; bases not matched to a gene: 10. This CDR3 is 14 amino acids long. CDR1 and CDR2 from the germline V gene are PRHDT and FYEKMQ (reference sequence). CDR3 protein: CASSLGMTGVRSFF. CDR3 in DNA: TGTGCCAGCAGCTTAGGTATGACAGGGGTTCGAAGTTTCTTT.

The chain recombines TRBV9 with TRBJ2-5, with 8 bases aligning to TRBD1. Germline V gives CDR1 SGDLS, CDR2 YYNGEE. CDR3 length: 16 residues. V shed 0 bases and J 6 bases; nucleotides not matched to a gene: 10. The CDR3 region is CASSVEETGVGKTQYF. The CDR3 DNA is TGTGCCAGCAGCGTAGAGGAGACAGGGGTAGGGAAGACCCAGTACTTC.

The chain recombines TRBV6-1 with TRBJ1-3; D gene uncertain. Trimming removed 0 bases from V and 2 bases from J, with 14 bases in between. Germline CDR1 reads MNHNS; CDR2 reads SASEGT. The CDR3 covers 17 residues. CDR3 sequence: CASSEAPRSVTGNTIYF. The CDR3 nucleotides read TGTGCCAGCAGTGAAGCTCCAAGATCGGTCACTGGAAACACCATATATTTT.

The chain is built from TRBV18 and TRBJ1-1, with 7 bases lining up with TRBD1. CDR3 length equals 13 residues. The V segment lost 1 base and the J segment 6 bases; nucleotides outside the gene matches: 2. Germline V gene lookup returns CDR1 KGHSH and CDR2 LQKENI. The CDR3 coding sequence is TGTGCCAGCTCACCACGGGACAGCTCTGAAGCTTTCTTT. This gives the protein CASSPRDSSEAFF.

The rearrangement uses TRBV7-3 and TRBJ2-2, with D unclear. The CDR3 is 16 amino acids. Germline V CDR1 and CDR2: SGHTA, FQGTGA. Trimming left V 4 bases short and J 0 bases short, with 12 bases between. The CDR3 DNA reads TGTGCCAGCAGCTCCAACCACGCAGCGAACACCGGGGAGCTGTTTTTT. Residues: CASSSNHAANTGELFF.

J is TRBJ2-7 and V is TRBV18; possibly TRBD1 for D (6 bases). V lost 3 bases and J lost 2, with 11 bases in between. The CDR3 is made up of 14 amino acids. The germline V gene has CDR1 KGHSH and CDR2 LQKENI. The CDR3: CASSPGRGTYEQYF. CDR3 DNA sequence: TGTGCCAGCTCACCGGGCAGGGGAACCTACGAGCAGTACTTC.

This clone was seen only a few times. V and J are TRBV3-1 (or the pseudogene TRBV3-2) and TRBJ2-7; D is uncertain. CDR1 LGHDT and CDR2 YNNKEL come from the germline V gene (reference sequence). This CDR3 spans 15 amino acids. The V and J ends lost 1 base and 2 bases respectively, with 12 bases between them. The CDR3 DNA reads as TGTGCCAGCAGCCAAGTTTCCAAGGAACCCTACGAGCAGTACTTC. This codes for CASSQVSKEPYEQYF.

The V and J genes are TRBV28 and TRBJ1-1, with D unresolved. This CDR3 has 12 residues. Trimming removed 5 bases from V and 3 bases from J, with 7 bases in between. Germline values: CDR1 MDHEN, CDR2 SYDVKM. In nucleotides, the CDR3 is TGTGCCAGCAGTCGACCGGACACTGAAGCTTTCTTT. It translates to CASSRPDTEAFF.

The chain joins TRBV14 to TRBJ2-7; D remains ambiguous. The CDR3 is 11 residues long. Germline-derived CDR1 and CDR2 are SGHDN and FVKESK. V lost 1 base, J lost 5 bases, and 3 bases lay in between. CDR3 nucleotide sequence: TGTGCCAGCAGCCAAGCCCACGAGCAGTACTTC. Encoded protein: CASSQAHEQYF. Full variable domain (rest looked up from reference TRBV14 and TRBJ2-7): EAGVTQFPSHSVIEKGQTVTLRCDPISGHDNLYWYRRVMGKEIKFLLHFVKESKQDESGMPNNRFLAERTGGTYSTLKVQPAELEDSGVYFCASSQAHEQYFGPGTRLTVT.

The V call is TRBV2, the J call TRBJ2-2; a possible D gene is TRBD2 (8 bases). The V gene's germline CDR1 is SNHLY and CDR2 FYNNEI. The CDR3 runs 16 residues. V dropped 6 bases and J dropped 3 bases, with 17 bases sitting between them. CDR3 nucleotides: TGTGCCAGCAGCCTACAGGGGACTAGTTACACCGGGGAGCTGTTTTTT. It yields the protein CASSLQGTSYTGELFF.

The chain uses TRBV24-1 and TRBJ2-1; 10 nucleotides align to TRBD2. The CDR3 has 16 amino acids. CDR1 and CDR2 from the germline V gene are KGHDR and SFDVKD. Trimming cost V 4 bases and J 2 bases; bases outside gene matches: 4. CDR3 in amino acids: CATSDGSGRAYNEQFF. The CDR3 region has the DNA TGTGCCACCAGTGACGGAAGCGGGAGGGCCTACAATGAGCAGTTCTTC.

The chain employs TRBV5-1 and TRBJ1-4; the D gene is possibly TRBD1 (6 bases). Germline lookup yields CDR1 SGHRS and CDR2 YFSETQ. This CDR3 has 14 residues. Deletions cut 5 bases from V and 8 bases from J, with 16 bases between. CDR3 loop: CASSPVGQDEKLFF. For the CDR3, the DNA is TGCGCCAGCAGTCCCGTGGGACAAGACGAAAAACTGTTTTTT.

This clone was found once. The chain couples TRBV28 to TRBJ1-1; D is undetermined. This CDR3 comprises 14 residues. The V gene lost 6 bases and the J gene lost 4 bases, with 15 bases spanning the gap. Per the germline V gene, CDR1 is MDHEN and CDR2 is SYDVKM. DNA for the CDR3: TGTGCCAGCAGCCACCCCGGAGGGAGCACTGAAGCTTTCTTT. The encoded protein is CASSHPGGSTEAFF.

This clone has just a few counts. V and J are TRBV6-5 and TRBJ2-3; D is unresolved. The V gene's germline CDR1 is MNHEY and CDR2 SVGAGI. The V end was cut by 6 bases, the J end by 3 bases, with 4 bases between. The CDR3 is 11 amino acids. In DNA, the CDR3 is TGTGCCAGCAGGCTGACAGATACGCAGTATTTT. Its protein product is CASRLTDTQYF.